This TCR beta chain was observed in a study of T cell responses to AZD1222 COVID-19 vaccine. Study-wide findings and caveats: Spike-specific TCR breadth and depth went up after people got two AZD1222 doses.

A word on this clone: Its antigen is not identified.

The repertoire was sequenced with immunoSEQ multiplex PCR; TCRdb's copy has only in-frame clones and lacks some. The sample includes tens of thousands of clones, around 90% seen only once; the top ten take about 5.7%. The CDR3 consists of 14 residues. Germline V gene sequence: CDR1 MNHEY, CDR2 SVGEGT. J lost 5 bases, V lost 6 bases, and 4 bases had no gene match. The sequence derives from an adult who received the AZD1222 COVID-19 vaccine. The specimen comprised peripheral blood, sampled 28 days after the second AZD1222 dose. This sequence joins TRBV6-2 or TRBV6-3 and TRBJ2-3; 11 nucleotides align to TRBD1. Written as DNA, the CDR3 is TGTGCCAGCAGCATGGACAGGGGGCGAGATACGCAGTATTTT. Translated, it gives CASSMDRGRDTQYF.